This T cell receptor beta chain was documented in a study of vaccination effects on CD4 cells after COVID-19. Profiling relied on immunoSEQ multiplex PCR, and the TCRdb table lists in-frame clones only, not all of them. The sample records tens of thousands of clones, approximately 73% being singletons. Overall study results and limits: Vaccine-induced clones in healthy vaccinees cross-reacted with common cold coronaviruses in only 1 of 255 cases.

Within the ViraFEST assay, antigen-specific CD4+ T cells underwent expansion with viral peptide pools prior to sequencing. The culture ran for approximately 10 days, and then CD4+ T cells were isolated. Previously uninfected by SARS-CoV-2, the vaccine recipients also showed negative nucleocapsid antibodies. In the cultures, half the medium was exchanged for IL-2 medium on days 3 and 7. A remark on this clone: Its antigen remains unidentified.

CDR3 length: 11 amino acids. The germline CDR1 and CDR2 sequences are LNHDA and SQIVND (reference sequence). Between the trimmed V and J ends, which lost 6 bases and 4 bases, there was a span of 6 bases. The clonotype was recovered from a human donor who received a COVID-19 vaccine. The rearrangement uses TRBV19 and TRBJ1-2; D remains unclear. Sequencing was performed on CD4+ T cells from PBMCs cultured with HCoV-OC43 spike peptides, taken before COVID-19 vaccination. The subset denotes: HCoV-OC43 spike overlapping peptide pool stimulation. CDR3 sequence reads: CASRGLYGYTF. The CDR3 DNA is TGTGCCAGTAGGGGTCTCTATGGCTACACCTTC.